Presented here are 8 T cell receptor beta chains from one specimen sequenced in a study of blood T cell repertoires in COVID-19. The table came from immunoSEQ multiplex PCR; TCRdb's copy has only in-frame clones and leaves some out. The sample lists roughly 300,000 clones; 70% to 90% were seen once. Sequencing input: PBMCs or T cells enriched from blood (not recorded which). These TCRs come from a man aged 25-45 years who had recovered from COVID-19.

The chain employs TRBV12-3 or TRBV12-4 and TRBJ1-3; D is unclear. V gave up 6 bases and J gave up 4 bases, with 10 bases separating them. The CDR3 has 13 amino acids. Written as DNA, the CDR3 is TGTGCCAGCAGCCCACTCCCCGGAAACACCATATATTTT. As protein: CASSPLPGNTIYF.

The chain links TRBV5-4 to TRBJ2-3; 8 bases match TRBD2. CDR1 is SGHNT, CDR2 YYREEE, per germline (reference sequence). The CDR3 is 15 residues long. V trimming: 5 bases; J trimming: 5 bases; junction bases outside the gene matches: 10. Here the CDR3 reads CASRQDSGRLDTQYF. DNA of the CDR3: TGTGCCAGCAGGCAAGACAGCGGGAGATTAGATACGCAGTATTTT. Together with reference TRBV5-4 and TRBJ2-3, the CDR3 gives the full variable domain: ETGVTQSPTHLIKTRGQQVTLRCSSQSGHNTVSWYQQALGQGPQFIFQYYREEENGRGNFPPRFSGLQFPNYSSELNVNALELDDSALYLCASRQDSGRLDTQYFGPGTRLTVL.

The rearrangement joins TRBV24-1 to TRBJ2-3, with TRBD1 matching 7 bases. Per germline, CDR1 KGHDR and CDR2 SFDVKD. The CDR3 sequence is 14 residues long. V shed 8 bases, J shed 2 bases, and the junction held 6 bases outside the gene matches. The chain's CDR3 is CATKETGTTDTQYF. The CDR3 nucleotides read TGTGCCACCAAGGAGACAGGGACCACAGATACGCAGTATTTT.

This chain links TRBV27 with TRBJ1-1; no clear D gene. CDR1 is MNHEY and CDR2 is SMNVEV in the germline V gene (reference sequence). The CDR3 is 13 amino acids. Trimming took off 2 bases at V and 2 bases at J, with 6 bases between the two ends. Here the CDR3 reads CASSLTENTEAFF. Here the CDR3 DNA reads TGTGCCAGCAGTTTAACAGAAAACACTGAAGCTTTCTTT.

This clone was seen more than once but under ten times. The chain joins TRBV2 to TRBJ2-2; 12 nucleotides match TRBD2. V trimming: 6 bases; J trimming: 5 bases; junction bases outside the gene matches: 4. This CDR3 is 15 amino acids long. CDR1 and CDR2 (germline): SNHLY, FYNNEI. The CDR3 loop reads CASSLAGGRTGELFF. The CDR3 DNA reads TGTGCCAGCAGCCTAGCGGGGGGGAGGACCGGGGAGCTGTTTTTT.

This chain's CDR3 is CSVEGDYGYTF. The CDR3 DNA reads TGCAGCGTTGAAGGAGACTATGGCTACACCTTC. This chain links TRBV29-1 with TRBJ1-2; no definite D call. Per the germline V gene, CDR1 is SQVTM and CDR2 is ANQGSEA. V shed 1 base and J shed 3 bases, with 3 bases lying between them. This CDR3 contains 11 residues.

The gene calls are TRBV5-1 and TRBJ1-1, with 7 bases lining up with TRBD1. Germline CDR1 SGHRS, CDR2 YFSETQ. After removal of 4 bases from V and 0 bases from J, the junction contained 9 bases not matched to a gene. This CDR3 is built from 16 residues. CDR3 protein: CASSRGQARLNTEAFF. CDR3 nucleotides: TGCGCCAGCAGCCGAGGACAGGCTCGTTTGAACACTGAAGCTTTCTTT.

The CDR3 region has the DNA TGCAGCGCCGCGGGACAGAGCTATGGCTACACCTTC. Residues: CSAAGQSYGYTF. The chain links TRBV29-1 to TRBJ1-2, with 7 bases lining up with TRBD1. V was pared by 7 bases and J by 4 bases, with 6 bases of the junction left unmatched. The CDR3 loop spans 12 amino acids. Germline CDR1 reads SQVTM; CDR2 reads ANQGSEA.